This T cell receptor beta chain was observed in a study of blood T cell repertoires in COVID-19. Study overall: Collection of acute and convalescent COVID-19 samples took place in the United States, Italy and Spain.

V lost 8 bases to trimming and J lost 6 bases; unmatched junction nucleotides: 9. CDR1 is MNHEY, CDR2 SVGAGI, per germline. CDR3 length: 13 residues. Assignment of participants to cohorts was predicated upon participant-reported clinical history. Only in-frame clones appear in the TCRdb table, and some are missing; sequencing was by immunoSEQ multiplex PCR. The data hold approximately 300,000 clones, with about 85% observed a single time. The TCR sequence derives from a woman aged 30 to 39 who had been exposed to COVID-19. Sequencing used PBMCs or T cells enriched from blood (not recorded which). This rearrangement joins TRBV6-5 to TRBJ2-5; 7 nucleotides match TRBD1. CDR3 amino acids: CASAGTEIKTQYF. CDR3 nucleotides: TGTGCCAGCGCCGGGACAGAGATAAAGACCCAGTACTTC.